This section outlines one TCR beta chain sequence together with its context. Its cognate antigen is unknown. This entry is derived from a study of Ad26.COV2.S vaccination and SARS-CoV-2 variants. Study observations and caveats: A substantial breadth of spike-specific CD8+ and CD4+ T cell responses after vaccination has been reported. It was found that vaccine and placebo recipients had similar non-spike TCR breadth.

TCRdb's copy holds only in-frame clones and misses some; the assay was immunoSEQ multiplex PCR. The profile covers roughly 380,000 clones, with 87% appearing a single time and roughly 3.1% taken by the ten largest. The V gene's germline CDR1 is GTSNPN and CDR2 SVGIG (reference sequence). The CDR3 has 11 residues. The germline V and J ends were trimmed by 1 base and 8 bases, with 8 bases remaining between them. Treatment of the sample: around 19 received Ad26.COV2.S at low or high dose, single or two shots; five or six received placebo; per-sample allocation not given. The samples date from day 63 after the first vaccine or placebo injection. This person who donated was an adult of 18-55 years in Boston.

The source is a person between 18 and 59 years old who received the Ad26.COV2.S COVID-19 vaccine or a placebo. Sample: peripheral blood, taken in a trial of Ad26.COV2.S vaccine versus placebo. The V and J genes are TRBV30 and TRBJ1-2; D not resolved. The CDR3 spells CAWSAGNGYTF. CDR3 in DNA: TGTGCCTGGAGTGCGGGGAACGGCTACACCTTC.